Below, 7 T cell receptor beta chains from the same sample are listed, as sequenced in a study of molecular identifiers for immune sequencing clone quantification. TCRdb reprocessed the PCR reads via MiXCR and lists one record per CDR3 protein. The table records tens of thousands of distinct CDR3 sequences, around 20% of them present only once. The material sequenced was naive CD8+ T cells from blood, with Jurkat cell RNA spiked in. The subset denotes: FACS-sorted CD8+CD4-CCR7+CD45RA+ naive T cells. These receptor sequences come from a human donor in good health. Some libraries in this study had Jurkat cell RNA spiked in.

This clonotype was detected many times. The CDR3: CASSPLEAGPQLREQYF. The CDR3 region has the DNA TGCGCCAGCAGCCCCCTCGAGGCGGGGCCGCAACTCAGGGAGCAGTACTTC. This chain links TRBV5-1 with TRBJ2-7; D is possibly TRBD2 (6 bases). In germline, CDR1 is SGHRS, CDR2 YFSETQ. With 4 bases removed from V and 7 bases from J, the gap between germline ends came to 27 bases. The CDR3 has 17 residues.

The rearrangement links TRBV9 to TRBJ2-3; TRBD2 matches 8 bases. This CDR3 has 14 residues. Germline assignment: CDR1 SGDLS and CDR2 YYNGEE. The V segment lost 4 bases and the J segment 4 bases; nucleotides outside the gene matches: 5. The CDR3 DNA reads TGTGCCAGCAGCTCCAGCGGGAGCGCAGATACGCAGTATTTT. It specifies CASSSSGSADTQYF.

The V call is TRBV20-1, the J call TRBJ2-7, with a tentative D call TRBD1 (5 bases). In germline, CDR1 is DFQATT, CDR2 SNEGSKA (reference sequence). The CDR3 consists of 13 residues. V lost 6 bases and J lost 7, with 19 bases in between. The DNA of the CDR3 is TGCAGTGCACCCACGTTGGGGCACACGGAGCAGTACTTC. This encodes CSAPTLGHTEQYF.

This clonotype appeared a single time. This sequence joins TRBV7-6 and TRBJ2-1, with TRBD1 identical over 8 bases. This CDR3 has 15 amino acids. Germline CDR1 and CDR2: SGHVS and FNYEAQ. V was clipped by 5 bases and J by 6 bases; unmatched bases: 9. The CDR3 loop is CASSHRAGGFNEQFF. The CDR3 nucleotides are TGTGCCAGCAGCCACCGGGCAGGGGGCTTCAATGAGCAGTTCTTC.

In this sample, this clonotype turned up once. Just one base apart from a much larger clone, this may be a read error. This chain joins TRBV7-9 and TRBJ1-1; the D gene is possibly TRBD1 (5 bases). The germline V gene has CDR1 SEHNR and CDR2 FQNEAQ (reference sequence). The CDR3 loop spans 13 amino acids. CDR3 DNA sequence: TGTGCCAGCGGTATAGGAGCGGACACTGAAGCTTCCTTT. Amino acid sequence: CASGIGADTEASF. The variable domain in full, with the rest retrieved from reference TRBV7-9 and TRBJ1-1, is DTGVSQNPRHKITKRGQNVTFRCDPISEHNRLYWYRQTLGQGPEFLTYFQNEAQLEKSRLLSDRFSAERPKGSFSTLEIQRTEQGDSAMYLCASGIGADTEASFGQGTRLTVV.

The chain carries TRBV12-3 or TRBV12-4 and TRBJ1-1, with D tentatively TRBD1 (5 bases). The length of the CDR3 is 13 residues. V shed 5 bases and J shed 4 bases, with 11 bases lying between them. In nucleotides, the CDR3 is TGTGCCAGCAGTCCAGGGTTTCCCACTGAAGCTTTCTTT. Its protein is CASSPGFPTEAFF.

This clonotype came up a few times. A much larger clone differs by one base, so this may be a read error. The CDR3 reads CSADSYELYF. The CDR3 coding sequence is TGCAGTGCGGACAGCTACGAGCTGTACTTC. The chain carries TRBV20-1 and TRBJ2-7; TRBD1 might be the D (6 bases). Per germline, CDR1 DFQATT and CDR2 SNEGSKA (reference sequence). CDR3 size: 10 residues.